The 21 T cell receptor beta chains below all came from one sample that was sequenced in a study of blood T cell repertoires in COVID-19. TCRdb keeps only in-frame clones here, not all; method: immunoSEQ multiplex PCR. This table has approximately 250,000 clones, 85% appearing once. The sequenced sample was PBMCs or T cells enriched from blood (not recorded which). The receptors here all came from a woman between 45 and 65 years old with acute COVID-19.

The V gene is TRBV6-5, the J gene TRBJ1-1; D is ambiguous. The CDR3 has 14 residues. Germline values: CDR1 MNHEY, CDR2 SVGAGI. V lost 6 bases, J lost 5 bases, and 16 bases lay in between. The CDR3 protein is CASRTPGVGTEAFF. The DNA for the CDR3 is TGTGCCAGCAGGACCCCCGGGGTTGGTACTGAAGCTTTCTTT.

This clone was observed a handful of times. The chain uses TRBV5-8 and TRBJ1-5; TRBD1 aligns across 8 bases. With 3 bases clipped from V and 6 bases from J, the junction kept 8 bases outside the gene matches. The germline V gene has CDR1 SGHTS and CDR2 YDEGEE. This CDR3 has 15 amino acids. The CDR3 sequence: CASSSEDRAGQPQHF. Written as DNA, the CDR3 is TGTGCCAGCAGCTCAGAGGACAGGGCGGGTCAGCCCCAGCATTTT.

This chain connects TRBV19 to TRBJ2-7; 7 bases agree with TRBD2. The ends lost 7 bases at V and 3 bases at J; junction bases unmatched: 6. CDR1 and CDR2 from the germline V gene are LNHDA and SQIVND (reference sequence). This CDR3 is 13 amino acids long. Here the CDR3 reads CASNEGGNYEQYF. Here the CDR3 DNA reads TGTGCCAGTAATGAGGGAGGGAACTACGAGCAGTACTTC.

The rearrangement links TRBV24-1 to TRBJ1-1, with 9 bases identical to TRBD1. Trimming removed 0 bases from V and 0 bases from J; junction bases left unmatched: 7. The CDR3 covers 18 residues. Germline V lookup: CDR1 KGHDR, CDR2 SFDVKD. CDR3 residues: CATSDLSGGQGLNTEAFF. As DNA, the CDR3 is TGTGCCACCAGTGATTTGTCGGGCGGACAGGGGCTGAACACTGAAGCTTTCTTT.

The V and J genes are TRBV12-5 and TRBJ1-1, with 8 bases matching TRBD1. J lost 5 bases, V lost 8 bases, and 7 bases had no gene match. The CDR3 is made up of 13 amino acids. Germline assignment: CDR1 LGHNT and CDR2 FRNRAP. CDR3 sequence: CASSGGFGTEAFF. CDR3 in DNA: TGTGCTAGTTCAGGGGGCTTCGGGACTGAAGCTTTCTTT.

The chain recombines TRBV11-3 with TRBJ2-1; TRBD2 agrees at 8 bases. Germline V gene data show CDR1 as SGHNT and CDR2 as YENEEA. The V segment lost 4 bases and the J segment 0 bases; nucleotides outside the gene matches: 5. The CDR3 sequence is 16 residues long. The CDR3 protein is CASSSGGARSYNEQFF. For the CDR3, the DNA is TGTGCCAGCAGCTCCGGGGGGGCCCGCTCCTACAATGAGCAGTTCTTC.

The genes are TRBV19 and TRBJ1-1; D may be TRBD1 (6 bases). Trimming removed 8 bases at V and 1 base at J, with 14 bases between. Germline V CDR1 and CDR2: LNHDA, SQIVND (reference sequence). The CDR3 has 14 residues. CDR3 sequence: CASRITGRNTEAFF. The CDR3, as DNA: TGTGCCAGTCGGATAACAGGGAGGAACACTGAAGCTTTCTTT.

The V gene is TRBV24-1, the J gene TRBJ2-1, with D perhaps TRBD1 (6 bases). Germline-derived CDR1 and CDR2 are KGHDR and SFDVKD. The V end was cut by 5 bases, the J end by 8 bases, with 6 bases between. CDR3 length: 11 amino acids. CDR3 sequence (DNA): TGTGCCACCAGTGGGGGGCATGAGCAGTTCTTC. Translation: CATSGGHEQFF.

This clone was observed a single time. V and J are TRBV21-1 and TRBJ1-2; the listed D gene, TRBD1, was not tested against the DNA. TRBV21-1 is a documented pseudogene. This CDR3 is built from 17 residues. The CDR3 coding sequence is TGTGCCAGCAGCAGAGTCCCGGGACAGGGAAAGGGCTATGGCTACACCTTC. It codes for CASSRVPGQGKGYGYTF.

This clone was counted between two and nine times. The chain uses TRBV10-3 and TRBJ1-5, with 10 bases identical to TRBD1. Germline assignment: CDR1 ENHRY and CDR2 SYGVKD. There are 16 residues in the CDR3. V was pared by 4 bases and J by 3 bases, with 6 bases of the junction left unmatched. The CDR3: CAISGQDRGNNQPQHF. CDR3 nucleotide sequence: TGTGCCATCAGTGGGCAGGACAGGGGGAACAATCAGCCCCAGCATTTT.

The rearrangement uses TRBV27 and TRBJ1-1; 12 bases are a match to TRBD1. The CDR3 loop spans 17 amino acids. In germline, CDR1 is MNHEY, CDR2 SMNVEV (reference sequence). Germline trimming cut 2 bases from V and 5 bases from J; bases unmatched to any gene: 9. CDR3 sequence (DNA): TGTGCCAGCAGTTTAGTGGGACAGGGGGCAGCGGGGACTGAAGCTTTCTTT. Protein: CASSLVGQGAAGTEAFF.

This clone was seen a few times. This rearrangement joins TRBV14 to TRBJ1-1, with no clear D. V lost 0 bases and J lost 3, with 8 bases in between. This CDR3 comprises 14 residues. Germline CDR1 SGHDN, CDR2 FVKESK. The CDR3 nucleotides are TGTGCCAGCAGCCAAGATATGGCTGACACTGAAGCTTTCTTT. Its protein product is CASSQDMADTEAFF.

This clone occurred once. CDR3 DNA: TGCGCCAGCAGCCGGGAGGGACAGGGGGCCACTGAAGCTTTCTTT. Amino acids: CASSREGQGATEAFF. The rearrangement links TRBV4-3 to TRBJ1-1; 12 bases are shared with TRBD1. V was clipped by 4 bases and J by 4 bases; unmatched bases: 4. The CDR3 covers 15 residues. CDR1 is LGHNA, CDR2 YSLEER, per germline.

Regarding this clone: One end of the junction varies from germline; a read error may be responsible. The V gene is TRBV5-1, the J gene TRBJ2-4; D possibly corresponds to TRBD1 (6 bases). This CDR3 is built from 16 residues. CDR1 and CDR2 (germline): SGHRS, YFSETQ. CDR3 DNA: TGCGCCAGCACCTTGGGGCAGGGGCCTCCCGAAAACATTCAGTACTTC. Translated: CASTLGQGPPENIQYF.

As regards this clone: The sample has other DNA sequences that encode this CDR3 too. The chain uses TRBV6-5 and TRBJ1-6, with D possibly being TRBD1 (5 bases). Per the germline V gene, CDR1 is MNHEY and CDR2 is SVGAGI. This CDR3 contains 14 residues. The V end was cut by 0 bases, the J end by 7 bases, with 7 bases between. The DNA of the CDR3 is TGTGCCAGCAGTTACTCGCGGGGGAATTCACCCCTCCACTTT. Encoded protein: CASSYSRGNSPLHF.

The CDR3 region is CSAPPSPGLAVQETQYF. The CDR3 nucleotides are TGCAGCGCACCCCCGTCCCCGGGACTAGCGGTCCAAGAGACCCAGTACTTC. This chain connects TRBV29-1 to TRBJ2-5; 11 positions match TRBD2. CDR1 is SQVTM and CDR2 is ANQGSEA in the germline V gene. Germline trimming cut 7 bases from V and 1 base from J; bases unmatched to any gene: 14. This CDR3 is 17 amino acids long.

This clone appeared a few times. The rearrangement uses TRBV7-9 and TRBJ1-5, with 9 bases lining up with TRBD1. V lost 4 bases, J lost 2 bases, and 6 bases stayed unmatched. CDR1 and CDR2 (germline): SEHNR, FQNEAQ (reference sequence). The CDR3 runs to 16 residues. CDR3 loop: CASSSTGGSGNQPQHF. As DNA, the CDR3 is TGTGCCAGCAGCTCGACAGGGGGATCGGGCAATCAGCCCCAGCATTTT.

The chain uses TRBV5-6 and TRBJ1-1; possibly TRBD1 for D (5 bases). The CDR3 has 17 residues. The V and J ends lost 4 bases and 7 bases respectively, with 26 bases between them. Germline V gene data show CDR1 as SGHDT and CDR2 as YYEEEE. CDR3 region: CASSAFGGTPVSDEAFF. In nucleotides, the CDR3 is TGTGCCAGCAGCGCATTCGGAGGGACCCCGGTTTCGGATGAAGCTTTCTTT.

The rearrangement uses TRBV4-1 and TRBJ2-7, with TRBD1 matching over 8 bases. Trimming cost V 1 base and J 5 bases; bases outside gene matches: 7. Germline CDR1 MGHRA, CDR2 YSYEKL. The CDR3 totals 15 residues. CDR3 in DNA: TGCGCCAGCAGCCAAGGCGGACAGGGTAACCACGAGCAGTACTTC. It codes for CASSQGGQGNHEQYF.

The V call is TRBV7-2, the J call TRBJ2-7; D possibly corresponds to TRBD2 (7 bases). Germline assignment: CDR1 SGHTA and CDR2 FQGNSA. Trimming pared 3 bases from V and 7 bases from J, leaving 16 bases between. The CDR3 is 14 amino acids. The CDR3 protein is CASSLGGRWLEQYF. The CDR3 DNA reads TGTGCCAGCAGCTTGGGGGGGCGCTGGTTGGAGCAGTACTTC.

The chain uses TRBV6-5 and TRBJ1-3; D remains ambiguous. Germline V gene data show CDR1 as MNHEY and CDR2 as SVGAGI. This CDR3 contains 13 residues. This CDR3 is CVSEGRPRYTIYF. The DNA of the CDR3 is TGTGTCTCGGAGGGTCGGCCCAGGTACACCATATATTTT.